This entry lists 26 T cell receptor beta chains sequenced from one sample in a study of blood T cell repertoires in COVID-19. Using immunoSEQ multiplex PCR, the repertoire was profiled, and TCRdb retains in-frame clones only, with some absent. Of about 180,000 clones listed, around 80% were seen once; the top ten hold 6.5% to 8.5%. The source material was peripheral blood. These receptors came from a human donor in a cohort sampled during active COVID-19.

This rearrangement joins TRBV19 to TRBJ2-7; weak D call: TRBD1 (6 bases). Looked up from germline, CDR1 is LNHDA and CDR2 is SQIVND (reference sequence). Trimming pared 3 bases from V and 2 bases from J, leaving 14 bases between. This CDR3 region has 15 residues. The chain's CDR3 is CASSIRDTGTYEQYF. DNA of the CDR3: TGTGCCAGTAGTATTAGGGACACAGGAACCTACGAGCAGTACTTC. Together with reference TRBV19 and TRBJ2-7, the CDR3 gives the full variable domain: DGGITQSPKYLFRKEGQNVTLSCEQNLNHDAMYWYRQDPGQGLRLIYYSQIVNDFQKGDIAEGYSVSREKKESFPLTVTSAQKNPTAFYLCASSIRDTGTYEQYFGPGTRLTVT.

CDR3 sequence (DNA): TGTGCCAGCAGTGGGACAGAGTCCTACGAGCAGTACTTC. Protein sequence: CASSGTESYEQYF. This rearrangement joins TRBV2 to TRBJ2-7; D possibly corresponds to TRBD1 (6 bases). This CDR3 is 13 amino acids long. Trimming stripped 4 bases from V and 1 base from J, with 8 bases between. Germline CDR1 reads SNHLY; CDR2 reads FYNNEI.

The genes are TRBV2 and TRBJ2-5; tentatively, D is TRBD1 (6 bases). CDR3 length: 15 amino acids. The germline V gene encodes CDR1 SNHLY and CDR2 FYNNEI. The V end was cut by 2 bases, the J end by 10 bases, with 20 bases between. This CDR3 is CASSELGQSLSGQYF. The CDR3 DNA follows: TGTGCCAGCAGTGAACTCGGACAGAGCTTGAGTGGCCAGTACTTC.

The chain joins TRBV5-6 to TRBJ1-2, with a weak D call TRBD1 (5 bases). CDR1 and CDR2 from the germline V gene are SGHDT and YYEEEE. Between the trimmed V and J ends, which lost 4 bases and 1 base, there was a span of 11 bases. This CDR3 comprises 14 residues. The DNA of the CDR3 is TGTGCCAGCAGCCGGGGGTACAGTAACTATGGCTACACCTTC. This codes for CASSRGYSNYGYTF.

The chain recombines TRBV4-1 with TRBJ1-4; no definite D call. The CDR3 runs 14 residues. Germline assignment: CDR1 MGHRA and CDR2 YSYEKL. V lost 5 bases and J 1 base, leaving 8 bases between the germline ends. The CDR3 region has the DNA TGCGCCAGCAGCATCCCAGGAACTAATGAAAAACTGTTTTTT. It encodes CASSIPGTNEKLFF.

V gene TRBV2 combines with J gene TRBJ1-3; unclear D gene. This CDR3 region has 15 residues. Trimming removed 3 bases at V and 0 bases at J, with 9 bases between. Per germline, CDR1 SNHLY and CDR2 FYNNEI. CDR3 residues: CASSENAYSGNTIYF. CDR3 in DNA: TGTGCCAGCAGTGAGAACGCCTACTCTGGAAACACCATATATTTT. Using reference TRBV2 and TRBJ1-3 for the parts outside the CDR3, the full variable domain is EPEVTQTPSHQVTQMGQEVILRCVPISNHLYFYWYRQILGQKVEFLVSFYNNEISEKSEIFDDQFSVERPDGSNFTLKIRSTKLEDSAMYFCASSENAYSGNTIYFGEGSWLTVV.

The CDR3 DNA reads as TGTGCCAGCAGCTTAGCGCGGGGACAGGGTGGGTCGCACTCTGGAAACACCATATATTTT. Encoded protein: CASSLARGQGGSHSGNTIYF. V usage is TRBV7-8 and J usage is TRBJ1-3; 9 bases map to TRBD1. The CDR3 consists of 20 residues. From germline, CDR1 is SGHVS and CDR2 FQNEAQ. V lost 0 bases and J lost 0; bases outside the gene matches: 12.

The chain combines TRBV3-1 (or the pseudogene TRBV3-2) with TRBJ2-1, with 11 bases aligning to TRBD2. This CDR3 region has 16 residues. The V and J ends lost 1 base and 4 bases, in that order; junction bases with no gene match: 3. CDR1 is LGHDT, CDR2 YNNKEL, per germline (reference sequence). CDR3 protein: CASSQGLAGTYNEQFF. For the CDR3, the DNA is TGTGCCAGCAGCCAAGGACTAGCGGGGACTTACAATGAGCAGTTCTTC.

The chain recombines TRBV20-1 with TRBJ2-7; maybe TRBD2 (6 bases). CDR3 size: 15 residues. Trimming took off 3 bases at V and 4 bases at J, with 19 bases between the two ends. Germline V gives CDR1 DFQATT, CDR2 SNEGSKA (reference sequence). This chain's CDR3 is CSASSLSDYKYEQYF. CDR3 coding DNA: TGCAGTGCTAGTTCCTTGTCGGACTACAAGTACGAGCAGTACTTC.

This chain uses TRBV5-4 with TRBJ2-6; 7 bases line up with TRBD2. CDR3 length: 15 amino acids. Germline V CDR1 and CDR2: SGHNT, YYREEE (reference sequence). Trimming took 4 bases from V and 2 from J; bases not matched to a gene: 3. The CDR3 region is CASSLGRAGANVLTF. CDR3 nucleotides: TGTGCCAGCAGCCTGGGGAGGGCTGGGGCCAACGTCCTGACTTTC.

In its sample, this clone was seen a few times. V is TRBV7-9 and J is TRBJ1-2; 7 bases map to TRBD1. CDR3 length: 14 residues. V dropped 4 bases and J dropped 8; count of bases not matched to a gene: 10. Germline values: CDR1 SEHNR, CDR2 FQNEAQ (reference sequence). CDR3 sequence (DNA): TGTGCCAGCAGCTCCAGGGGGGAAGGGAGCGGCTACACCTTC. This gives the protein CASSSRGEGSGYTF. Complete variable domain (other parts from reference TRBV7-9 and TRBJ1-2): DTGVSQNPRHKITKRGQNVTFRCDPISEHNRLYWYRQTLGQGPEFLTYFQNEAQLEKSRLLSDRFSAERPKGSFSTLEIQRTEQGDSAMYLCASSSRGEGSGYTFGSGTRLTVV.

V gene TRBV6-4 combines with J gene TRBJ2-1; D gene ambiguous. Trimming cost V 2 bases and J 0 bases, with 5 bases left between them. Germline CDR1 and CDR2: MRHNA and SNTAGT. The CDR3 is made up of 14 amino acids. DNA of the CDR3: TGTGCCAGCAGTGACGGTAGCTCCTACAATGAGCAGTTCTTC. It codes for CASSDGSSYNEQFF.

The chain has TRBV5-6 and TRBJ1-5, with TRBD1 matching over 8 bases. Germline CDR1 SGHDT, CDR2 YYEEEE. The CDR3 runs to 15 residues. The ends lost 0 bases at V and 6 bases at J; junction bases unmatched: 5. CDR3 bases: TGTGCCAGCAGCTTGGCAGGGGGCAGGGGTCAGCCCCAGCATTTT. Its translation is CASSLAGGRGQPQHF.

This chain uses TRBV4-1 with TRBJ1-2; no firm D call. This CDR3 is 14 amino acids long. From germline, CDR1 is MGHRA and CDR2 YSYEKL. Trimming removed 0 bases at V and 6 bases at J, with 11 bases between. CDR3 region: CASSQDPRADGYTF. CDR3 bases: TGCGCCAGCAGCCAAGATCCAAGAGCGGATGGCTACACCTTC.

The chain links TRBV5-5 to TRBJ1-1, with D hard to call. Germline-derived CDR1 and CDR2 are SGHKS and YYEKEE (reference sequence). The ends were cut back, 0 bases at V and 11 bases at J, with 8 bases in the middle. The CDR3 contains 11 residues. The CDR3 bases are TGTGCCAGCAGCTTGGCCGGGGAGGCTTTCTTT. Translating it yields CASSLAGEAFF.

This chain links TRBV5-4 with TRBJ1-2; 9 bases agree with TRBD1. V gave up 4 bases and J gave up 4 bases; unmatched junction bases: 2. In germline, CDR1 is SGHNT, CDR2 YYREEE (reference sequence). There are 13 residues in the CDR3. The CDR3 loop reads CASSKTGGYGYTF. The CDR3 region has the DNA TGTGCCAGCAGCAAGACAGGGGGCTATGGCTACACCTTC.

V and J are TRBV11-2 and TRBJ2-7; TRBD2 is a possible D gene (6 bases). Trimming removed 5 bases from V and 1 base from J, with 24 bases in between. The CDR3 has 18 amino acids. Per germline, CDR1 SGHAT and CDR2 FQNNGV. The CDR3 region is CASSVARGTSMASYEQYF. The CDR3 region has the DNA TGTGCCAGCAGCGTAGCCCGGGGGACTTCGATGGCGTCCTACGAGCAGTACTTC.

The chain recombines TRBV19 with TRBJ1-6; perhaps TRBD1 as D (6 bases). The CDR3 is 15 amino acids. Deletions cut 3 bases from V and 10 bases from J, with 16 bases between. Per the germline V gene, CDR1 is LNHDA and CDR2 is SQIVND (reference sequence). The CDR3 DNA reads TGTGCCAGTAGTATGTCGCGGGGGCCTTACTCACCCCTCCACTTT. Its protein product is CASSMSRGPYSPLHF.

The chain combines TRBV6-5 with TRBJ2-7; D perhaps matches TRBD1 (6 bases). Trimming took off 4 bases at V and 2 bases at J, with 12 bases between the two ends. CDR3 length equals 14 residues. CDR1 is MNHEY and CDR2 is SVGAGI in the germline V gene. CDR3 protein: CASSWGRGAYEQYF. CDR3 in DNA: TGTGCCAGCAGTTGGGGCAGGGGCGCCTACGAGCAGTACTTC.

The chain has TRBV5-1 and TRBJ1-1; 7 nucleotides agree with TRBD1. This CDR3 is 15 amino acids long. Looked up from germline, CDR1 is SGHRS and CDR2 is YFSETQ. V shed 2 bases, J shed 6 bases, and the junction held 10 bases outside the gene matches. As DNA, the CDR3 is TGCGCCAGCAGCTTAGGACAGGTCGGGTTGGCTGAAGCTTTCTTT. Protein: CASSLGQVGLAEAFF.

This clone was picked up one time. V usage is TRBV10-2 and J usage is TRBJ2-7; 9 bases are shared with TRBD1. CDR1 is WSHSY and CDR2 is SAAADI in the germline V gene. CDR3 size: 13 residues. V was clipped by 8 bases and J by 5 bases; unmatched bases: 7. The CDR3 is CASDSGTGHEQYF. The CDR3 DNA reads TGCGCCAGCGACTCCGGGACAGGGCACGAGCAGTACTTC.

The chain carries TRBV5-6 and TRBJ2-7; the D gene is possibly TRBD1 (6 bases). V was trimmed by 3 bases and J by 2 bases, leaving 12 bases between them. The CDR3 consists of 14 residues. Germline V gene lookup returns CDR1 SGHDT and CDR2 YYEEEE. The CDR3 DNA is TGTGCCAGCAGCTCCGCTGGGACAACCTACGAGCAGTACTTC. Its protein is CASSSAGTTYEQYF.

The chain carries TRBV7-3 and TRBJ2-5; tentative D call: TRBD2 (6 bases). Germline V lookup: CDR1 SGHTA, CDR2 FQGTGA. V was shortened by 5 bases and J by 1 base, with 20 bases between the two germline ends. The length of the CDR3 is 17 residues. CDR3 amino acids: CASSTGGVVGFQETQYF. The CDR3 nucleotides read TGTGCCAGCAGCACCGGGGGAGTCGTGGGATTCCAAGAGACCCAGTACTTC.

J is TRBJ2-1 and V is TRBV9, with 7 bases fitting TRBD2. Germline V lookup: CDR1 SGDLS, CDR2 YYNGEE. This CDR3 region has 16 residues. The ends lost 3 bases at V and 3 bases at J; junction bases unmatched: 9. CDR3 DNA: TGTGCCAGCAGCGCGGAGAGCGGGGCTTACTACAATGAGCAGTTCTTC. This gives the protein CASSAESGAYYNEQFF.

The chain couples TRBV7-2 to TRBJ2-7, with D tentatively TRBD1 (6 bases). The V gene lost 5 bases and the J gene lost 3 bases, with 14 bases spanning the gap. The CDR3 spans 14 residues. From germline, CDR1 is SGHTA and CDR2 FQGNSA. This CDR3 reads CASSLGQLIYEQYF. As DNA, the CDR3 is TGTGCCAGCAGCCTAGGACAGTTAATCTACGAGCAGTACTTC.

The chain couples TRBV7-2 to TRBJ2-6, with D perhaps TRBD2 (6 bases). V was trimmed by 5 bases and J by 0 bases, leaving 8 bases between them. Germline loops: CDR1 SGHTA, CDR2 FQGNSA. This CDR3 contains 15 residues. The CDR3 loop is CASSLGSSGANVLTF. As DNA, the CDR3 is TGTGCCAGCAGCCTCGGGAGCTCTGGGGCCAACGTCCTGACTTTC.